Following are 3 T cell receptor beta chains from one sample sequenced in a study of blood T cell repertoires in COVID-19. The method was immunoSEQ multiplex PCR; TCRdb's version includes in-frame clones alone and lacks a portion of them. The repertoire holds about 20,000 clones, with 88% as singletons. The sequencing sample was made of peripheral blood. Receptor source: a human donor in a cohort sampled during active COVID-19.

This chain links TRBV6-5 with TRBJ2-5, with TRBD1 matching over 11 bases. The CDR3 is 13 amino acids. Germline assignment: CDR1 MNHEY and CDR2 SVGAGI. Trimming cost V 6 bases and J 4 bases; bases outside gene matches: 1. The CDR3 nucleotides are TGTGCCAGCAGGGACAGGGGGCCAGAGACCCAGTACTTC. Translation: CASRDRGPETQYF.

V usage is TRBV5-4 and J usage is TRBJ2-7; 7 bases are shared with TRBD2. This CDR3 region has 16 residues. In germline, CDR1 is SGHNT, CDR2 YYREEE (reference sequence). V dropped 4 bases and J dropped 2; count of bases not matched to a gene: 12. The CDR3 nucleotides are TGTGCCAGCAGCGCCTCAAGCGGGGCTTTCGCCTACGAGCAGTACTTC. Translation gives CASSASSGAFAYEQYF.

The chain links TRBV7-9 to TRBJ2-1, with D maybe TRBD2 (5 bases). The CDR3 length is 15 residues. Germline CDR1 reads SEHNR; CDR2 reads FQNEAQ (reference sequence). Trimming shortened V by 1 base and J by 4 bases, and 11 bases separated the two germline ends. For the CDR3, the DNA is TGTGCCAGCAGCTTAGGCCCCGGGATATACAATGAGCAGTTCTTC. Translated: CASSLGPGIYNEQFF.